Reported below is one TCR beta chain. This record comes from a study of beta chain features in type 1 diabetes. Study background: Age and gender were similar between patients and healthy donors, as were cell yields.

What was sequenced were expressed TCRB transcripts, since all of the isolated RNA had been reverse transcribed. Generated by immunoSEQ multiplex PCR, the TCRdb table keeps only in-frame clones and is missing some. The sample has around 500,000 clones; 25% to 35% are singletons. The CDR3 has 13 amino acids. Per the germline V gene, CDR1 is SGHTA and CDR2 is FQGNSA. V was pared by 1 base and J by 10 bases, with 13 bases between. The chain uses TRBV7-2 and TRBJ1-2; no clear D gene. The source is a man aged 18 to 29 in good health. The sample comprised naive CD4+ T cells from blood. The CDR3 DNA follows: TGTGCCAGCAGCTTAGTAGGCCGGCTGGACTACACCTTC. It is translated as CASSLVGRLDYTF.